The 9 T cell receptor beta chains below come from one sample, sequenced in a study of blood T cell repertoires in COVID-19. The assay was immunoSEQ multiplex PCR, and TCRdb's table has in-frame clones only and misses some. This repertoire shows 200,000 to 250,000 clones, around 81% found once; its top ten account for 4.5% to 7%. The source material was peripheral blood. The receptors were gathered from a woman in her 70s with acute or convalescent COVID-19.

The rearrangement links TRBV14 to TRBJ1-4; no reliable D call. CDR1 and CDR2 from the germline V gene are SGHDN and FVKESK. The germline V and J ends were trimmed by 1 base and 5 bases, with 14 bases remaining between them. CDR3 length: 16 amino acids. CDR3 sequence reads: CASSQARDFGNEKLFF. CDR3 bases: TGTGCCAGCAGCCAAGCCCGGGATTTTGGGAATGAAAAACTGTTTTTT.

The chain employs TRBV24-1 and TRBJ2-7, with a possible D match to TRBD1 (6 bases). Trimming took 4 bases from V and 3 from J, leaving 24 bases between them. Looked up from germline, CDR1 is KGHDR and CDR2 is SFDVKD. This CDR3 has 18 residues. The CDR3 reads CATSDPLRKTGTYYEQYF. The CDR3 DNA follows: TGTGCCACCAGTGACCCCCTCCGGAAGACAGGAACTTACTACGAGCAGTACTTC.

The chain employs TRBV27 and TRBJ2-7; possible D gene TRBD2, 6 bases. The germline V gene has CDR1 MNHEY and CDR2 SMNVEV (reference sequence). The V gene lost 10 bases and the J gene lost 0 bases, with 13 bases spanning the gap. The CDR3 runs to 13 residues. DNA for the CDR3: TGTGCCACCGGGACTCCCAACTCCTACGAGCAGTACTTC. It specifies CATGTPNSYEQYF.

CDR3 region: CASEGLANEQFF. In DNA form, the CDR3 reads TGTGCCAGCGAGGGACTAGCGAATGAGCAGTTCTTC. The genes are TRBV2 and TRBJ2-1, with 10 nucleotides matching TRBD2. The ends lost 8 bases at V and 7 bases at J; junction bases unmatched: 2. CDR1 SNHLY and CDR2 FYNNEI come from the germline V gene. This CDR3 region has 12 residues.

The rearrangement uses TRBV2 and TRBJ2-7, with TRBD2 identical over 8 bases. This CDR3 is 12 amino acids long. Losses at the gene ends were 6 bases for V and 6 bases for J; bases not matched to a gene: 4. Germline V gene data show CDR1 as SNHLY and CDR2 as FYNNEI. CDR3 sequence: CASRGLGSEQYF. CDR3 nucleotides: TGTGCCAGCAGGGGACTAGGGAGCGAGCAGTACTTC. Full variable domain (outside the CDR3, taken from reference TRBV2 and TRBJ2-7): EPEVTQTPSHQVTQMGQEVILRCVPISNHLYFYWYRQILGQKVEFLVSFYNNEISEKSEIFDDQFSVERPDGSNFTLKIRSTKLEDSAMYFCASRGLGSEQYFGPGTRLTVT.

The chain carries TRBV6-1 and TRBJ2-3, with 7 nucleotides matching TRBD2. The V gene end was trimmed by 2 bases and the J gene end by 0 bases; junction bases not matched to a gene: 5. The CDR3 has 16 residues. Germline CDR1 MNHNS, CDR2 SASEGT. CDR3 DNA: TGTGCCAGCAGTGAATATGGGGGAGGGAGCACAGATACGCAGTATTTT. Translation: CASSEYGGGSTDTQYF.

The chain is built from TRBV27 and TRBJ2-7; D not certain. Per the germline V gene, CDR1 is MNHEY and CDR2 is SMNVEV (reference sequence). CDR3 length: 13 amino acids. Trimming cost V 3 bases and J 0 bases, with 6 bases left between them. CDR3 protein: CASSFLGSYEQYF. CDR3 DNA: TGTGCCAGCAGTTTTCTAGGCTCCTACGAGCAGTACTTC.

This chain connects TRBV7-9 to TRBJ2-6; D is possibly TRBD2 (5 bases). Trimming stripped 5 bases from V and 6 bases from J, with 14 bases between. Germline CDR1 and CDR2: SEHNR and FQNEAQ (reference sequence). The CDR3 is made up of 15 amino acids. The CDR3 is CASSHDRGMANVLTF. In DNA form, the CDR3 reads TGTGCCAGCAGCCATGACCGGGGAATGGCCAACGTCCTGACTTTC.

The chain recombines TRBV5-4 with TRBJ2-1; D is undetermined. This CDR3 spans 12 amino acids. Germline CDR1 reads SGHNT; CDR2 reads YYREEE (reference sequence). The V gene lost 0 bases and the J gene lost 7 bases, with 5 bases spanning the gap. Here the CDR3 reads CASSLDRNEQFF. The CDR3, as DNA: TGTGCCAGCAGCTTGGACCGGAATGAGCAGTTCTTC.